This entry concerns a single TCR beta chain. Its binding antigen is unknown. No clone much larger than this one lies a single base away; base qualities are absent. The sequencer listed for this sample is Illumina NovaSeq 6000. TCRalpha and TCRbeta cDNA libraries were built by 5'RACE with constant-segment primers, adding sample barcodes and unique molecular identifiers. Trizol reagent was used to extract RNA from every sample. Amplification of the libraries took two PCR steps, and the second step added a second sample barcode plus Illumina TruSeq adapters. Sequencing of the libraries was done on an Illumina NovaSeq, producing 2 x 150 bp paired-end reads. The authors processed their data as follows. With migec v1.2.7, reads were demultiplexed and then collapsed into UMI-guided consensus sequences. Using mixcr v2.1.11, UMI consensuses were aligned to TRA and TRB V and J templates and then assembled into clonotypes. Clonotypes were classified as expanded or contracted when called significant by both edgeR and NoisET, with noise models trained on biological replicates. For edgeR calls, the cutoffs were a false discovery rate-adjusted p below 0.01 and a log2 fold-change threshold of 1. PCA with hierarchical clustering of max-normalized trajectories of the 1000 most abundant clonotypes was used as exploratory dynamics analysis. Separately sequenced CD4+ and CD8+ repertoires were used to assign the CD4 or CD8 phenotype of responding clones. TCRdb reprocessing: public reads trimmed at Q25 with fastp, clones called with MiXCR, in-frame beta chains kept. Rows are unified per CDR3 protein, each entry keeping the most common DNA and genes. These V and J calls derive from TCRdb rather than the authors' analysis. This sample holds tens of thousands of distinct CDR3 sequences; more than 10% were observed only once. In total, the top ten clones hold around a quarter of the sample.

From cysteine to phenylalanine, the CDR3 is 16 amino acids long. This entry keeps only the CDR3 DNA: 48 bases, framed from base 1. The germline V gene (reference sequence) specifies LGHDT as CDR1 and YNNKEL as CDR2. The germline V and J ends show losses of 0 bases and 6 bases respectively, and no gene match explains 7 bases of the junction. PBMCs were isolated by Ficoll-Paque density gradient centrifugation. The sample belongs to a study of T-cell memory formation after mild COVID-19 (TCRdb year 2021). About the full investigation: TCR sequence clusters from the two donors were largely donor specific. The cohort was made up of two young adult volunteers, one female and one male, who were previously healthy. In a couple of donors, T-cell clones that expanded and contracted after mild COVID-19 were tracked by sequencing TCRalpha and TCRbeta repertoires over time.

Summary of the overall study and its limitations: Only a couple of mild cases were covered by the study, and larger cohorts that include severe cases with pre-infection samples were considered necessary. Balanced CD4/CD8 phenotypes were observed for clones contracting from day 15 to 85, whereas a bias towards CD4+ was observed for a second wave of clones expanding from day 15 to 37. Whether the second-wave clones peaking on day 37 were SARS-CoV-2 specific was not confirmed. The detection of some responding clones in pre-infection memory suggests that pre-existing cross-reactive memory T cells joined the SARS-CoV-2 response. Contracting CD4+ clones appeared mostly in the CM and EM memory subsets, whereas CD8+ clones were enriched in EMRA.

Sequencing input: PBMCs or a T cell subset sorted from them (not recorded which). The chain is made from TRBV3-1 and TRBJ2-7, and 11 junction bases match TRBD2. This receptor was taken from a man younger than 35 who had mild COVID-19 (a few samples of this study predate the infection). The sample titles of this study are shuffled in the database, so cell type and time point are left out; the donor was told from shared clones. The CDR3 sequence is CASSQEGLAGGREQYF. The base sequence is TGTGCCAGCAGCCAAGAGGGCCTAGCGGGGGGACGCGAGCAGTACTTC.